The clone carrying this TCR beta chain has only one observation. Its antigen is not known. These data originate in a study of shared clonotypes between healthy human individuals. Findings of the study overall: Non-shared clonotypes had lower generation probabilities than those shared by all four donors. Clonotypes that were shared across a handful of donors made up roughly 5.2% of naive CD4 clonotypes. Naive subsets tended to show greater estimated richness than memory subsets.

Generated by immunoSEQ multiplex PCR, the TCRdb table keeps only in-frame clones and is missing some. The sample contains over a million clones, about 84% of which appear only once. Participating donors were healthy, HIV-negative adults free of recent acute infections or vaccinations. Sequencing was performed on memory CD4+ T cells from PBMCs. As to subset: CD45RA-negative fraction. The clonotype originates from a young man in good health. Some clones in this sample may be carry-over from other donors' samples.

The CDR3 bases are TGCGCCAGCAGCCCGGGGACAGCCTCTAATGAAAAACTGTTTTTT. Translation gives CASSPGTASNEKLFF. The chain joins TRBV5-1 to TRBJ1-4; TRBD1 matches at 7 bases. V trimming: 4 bases; J trimming: 3 bases; junction bases outside the gene matches: 6. Germline V lookup: CDR1 SGHRS, CDR2 YFSETQ. The CDR3 is 15 residues long.